These T cell receptor beta chains were read from a single sample in a study of blood T cell repertoires in COVID-19. Measured with immunoSEQ multiplex PCR; TCRdb has only the in-frame clones, and not every one. This sample has 290,000 or so clones; more than 80% occur once, and the top ten carry 0.95% to 1.3%. Sequenced input: PBMCs or T cells enriched from blood (not recorded which). Every receptor here comes from a woman younger than 45 who had recovered from COVID-19. The CDR3 runs from the conserved cysteine through the conserved F or W. The order of the fields is clone size, V gene, D gene, J gene, CDR3 protein, CDR3 DNA. A D gene is named only where the DNA matches it firmly. Not all rows give a size; the values are once, few, many and, for expanded clones, a class.

>-|TRBV6-2/TRBV6-3|TRBD1|TRBJ2-5
CASSYGDRDQETQYF
TGTGCCAGCAGTTACGGGGACAGGGACCAAGAGACCCAGTACTTC
>-|TRBV5-6|TRBD1|TRBJ2-7
CASSSGQGVNEQYF
TGTGCCAGCAGCTCCGGACAGGGGGTGAACGAGCAGTACTTC
>-|TRBV3-1/TRBV3-2|TRBD1|TRBJ2-4
CASSKRQGQNIQYF
TGTGCCAGCAGCAAAAGACAGGGCCAAAACATTCAGTACTTC
>-|TRBV30|TRBD1|TRBJ1-1
CAWSRTGAAEAFF
TGTGCCTGGAGCCGGACAGGGGCGGCTGAAGCTTTCTTT
>-|TRBV4-2|-|TRBJ1-4
CASSQEVGLGEKLFF
TGTGCCAGCAGCCAAGAAGTGGGACTTGGGGAAAAACTGTTTTTT
>-|TRBV9|-|TRBJ2-3
CASSVVGGSTDTQYF
TGTGCCAGCAGCGTAGTTGGGGGGAGTACAGATACGCAGTATTTT
>-|TRBV30|-|TRBJ2-7
CAWSVAGYEQYF
TGTGCCTGGAGTGTCGCCGGCTACGAGCAGTACTTC
>once|TRBV2|-|TRBJ2-5
CASMGTGQETQYF
TGTGCCAGCATGGGCACTGGCCAAGAGACCCAGTACTTC
>-|TRBV6-2/TRBV6-3|TRBD1|TRBJ1-1
CASSRQGRNTEAFF
TGTGCCAGCAGCCGACAGGGCAGGAACACTGAAGCTTTCTTT
>-|TRBV6-5|-|TRBJ1-5
CASSYGVNQPQHF
TGTGCCAGCAGTTACGGAGTCAATCAGCCCCAGCATTTT
>-|TRBV14|TRBD1|TRBJ2-5
CASSPRQGQETQYF
TGTGCCAGCAGCCCCCGACAGGGCCAAGAGACCCAGTACTTC
>-|TRBV18|TRBD1|TRBJ2-5
CASSLNGQGQETQYF
TGTGCCAGCTCACTAAATGGACAGGGCCAAGAGACCCAGTACTTC
>-|TRBV7-3|-|TRBJ2-3
CASSSFTDTQYF
TGTGCCAGCAGCTCCTTCACAGATACGCAGTATTTT
>-|TRBV7-2|TRBD1|TRBJ2-7
CASSLGIGTGGDEQYF
TGTGCCAGCAGCTTAGGCATCGGGACAGGGGGAGACGAGCAGTACTTC
>-|TRBV5-1|TRBD1|TRBJ1-4
CASREGQGVSTNEKLFF
TGCGCCAGCAGAGAGGGACAGGGAGTATCAACTAATGAAAAACTGTTTTTT
>-|TRBV7-3|TRBD2|TRBJ2-4
CASSLTGTSGNIQYF
TGTGCCAGCAGCCTGACCGGGACTAGCGGAAACATTCAGTACTTC
>once|TRBV29-1|-|TRBJ2-3
CSVVSGNTDTQYF
TGCAGCGTTGTAAGCGGCAACACAGATACGCAGTATTTT
>-|TRBV28|-|TRBJ1-3
CASSETEDSSGNTIYF
TGTGCCAGCAGTGAGACAGAAGACTCCTCTGGAAACACCATATATTTT
>few|TRBV16|TRBD2|TRBJ2-7
CASSLSGTSGINEQYF
TGTGCCAGCAGCCTTTCCGGGACTAGCGGGATCAACGAGCAGTACTTC